Each of the 21 T cell receptor beta chains below was sequenced from the same sample in a study of OX40 agonist ivuxolimab in advanced cancers. This table comes from immunoSEQ multiplex PCR, and its TCRdb copy is limited to in-frame clones, with some not included. The sample holds 95,000 to 150,000 clones, about 93% seen once. Sequencing was performed on CD4+ or CD8+ T cells sorted from blood, taken in a trial of the OX40 agonist ivuxolimab. These receptors all stem from an adult with an advanced solid tumor such as melanoma, head and neck, liver or kidney cancer.

In this sample, this clone turned up a few times. V is TRBV2 and J is TRBJ1-5; D gene unclear. This CDR3 comprises 13 residues. Trimming took off 6 bases at V and 6 bases at J, with 12 bases between the two ends. Germline V gene data show CDR1 as SNHLY and CDR2 as FYNNEI. The chain's CDR3 is CASRREGGQPQHF. CDR3 coding DNA: TGTGCCAGCAGACGGGAAGGCGGTCAGCCCCAGCATTTT. The variable domain in full, with the rest retrieved from reference TRBV2 and TRBJ1-5, is EPEVTQTPSHQVTQMGQEVILRCVPISNHLYFYWYRQILGQKVEFLVSFYNNEISEKSEIFDDQFSVERPDGSNFTLKIRSTKLEDSAMYFCASRREGGQPQHFGDGTRLSIL.

This sequence joins TRBV11-2 and TRBJ2-1; 11 bases agree with TRBD2. Germline CDR1 and CDR2: SGHAT and FQNNGV. The CDR3 runs 14 residues. V was pared by 6 bases and J by 8 bases, with 6 bases of the junction left unmatched. CDR3 residues: CASRTLAGDYEQFF. CDR3 nucleotides: TGTGCCAGCAGGACACTAGCGGGAGATTATGAGCAGTTCTTC.

This clone showed up just once. V gene TRBV2 combines with J gene TRBJ1-4, with D possibly matching TRBD1 (5 bases). The germline V gene encodes CDR1 SNHLY and CDR2 FYNNEI. This CDR3 has 14 amino acids. The germline V and J ends were trimmed by 4 bases and 3 bases, with 9 bases remaining between them. This CDR3 reads CASSVSQANEKLFF. The CDR3 DNA reads as TGTGCCAGCAGTGTTTCACAGGCTAATGAAAAACTGTTTTTT.

This rearrangement joins TRBV5-1 to TRBJ1-5; a weak D match, TRBD1 (5 bases). V gave up 2 bases and J gave up 0 bases, with 9 bases separating them. Germline-derived CDR1 and CDR2 are SGHRS and YFSETQ. The CDR3 consists of 15 residues. Here the CDR3 DNA reads TGCGCCAGCAGCTTATCAGGGTATAGCAATCAGCCCCAGCATTTT. Protein: CASSLSGYSNQPQHF.

The chain is built from TRBV4-3 and TRBJ1-2; the D gene is possibly TRBD1 (6 bases). The germline V gene encodes CDR1 LGHNA and CDR2 YSLEER. This CDR3 is built from 14 residues. Trimming shortened V by 4 bases and J by 6 bases, and 15 bases separated the two germline ends. The CDR3, as DNA: TGCGCCAGCAGCCCCCCCGGGGGGCCTAATGGCTACACCTTC. This translates into CASSPPGGPNGYTF.

This rearrangement joins TRBV9 to TRBJ2-1; D gene ambiguous. Germline assignment: CDR1 SGDLS and CDR2 YYNGEE. Trimming took off 2 bases at V and 7 bases at J, with 13 bases between the two ends. The CDR3 runs to 14 residues. The CDR3 bases are TGTGCCAGCAGCGTGGCATTGGTCCCGAATGAGCAGTTCTTC. Residues: CASSVALVPNEQFF.

The chain links TRBV7-8 to TRBJ1-1, with TRBD1 as a possible D gene (5 bases). The length of the CDR3 is 17 residues. Trimming stripped 5 bases from V and 0 bases from J, with 19 bases between. From germline, CDR1 is SGHVS and CDR2 FQNEAQ. CDR3 bases: TGTGCCAGCAGCCGTCTGGTTCGAGGGGTCATGAACACTGAAGCTTTCTTT. Protein product: CASSRLVRGVMNTEAFF. The full variable domain, with the rest looked up from reference TRBV7-8 and TRBJ1-1, is GAGVSQSPRYKVAKRGQDVALRCDPISGHVSLFWYQQALGQGPEFLTYFQNEAQLDKSGLPSDRFFAERPEGSVSTLKIQRTQQEDSAVYLCASSRLVRGVMNTEAFFGQGTRLTVV.

The V and J genes are TRBV2 and TRBJ2-1; TRBD1 matches at 7 bases. Germline CDR1 is SNHLY and CDR2 is FYNNEI. The CDR3 covers 13 residues. The trim removed 6 bases at V and 5 bases at J, leaving 4 bases unmatched. CDR3 bases: TGTGCCAGCAGGGGACAGCAGCACAATGAGCAGTTCTTC. It encodes CASRGQQHNEQFF.

Only one count was recorded for this clone. The V gene is TRBV9, the J gene TRBJ2-5; 9 positions match TRBD1. The junction had 8 bases not matched to a gene; V was cut back by 0 bases and J by 2 bases. Germline CDR1 and CDR2: SGDLS and YYNGEE. The CDR3 consists of 17 residues. For the CDR3, the DNA is TGTGCCAGCAGCGTAGATACTACCGGGACAGGGCAAGAGACCCAGTACTTC. Its translation: CASSVDTTGTGQETQYF.

On this clone: The junction shows a germline mismatch at one end, possibly a read error. The chain combines TRBV5-1 with TRBJ1-4; D is perhaps TRBD1 (5 bases). Germline V gene data show CDR1 as SGHRS and CDR2 as YFSETQ. The CDR3 has 17 amino acids. The CDR3, as DNA: TGCGCCAGTAGCTCCTCTAGGGGTCCGGGAGCTAATGAAAAACTGTTTTTT. Protein product: CASSSSRGPGANEKLFF. Drawing the rest from reference TRBV5-1 and TRBJ1-4, the complete variable domain is KAGVTQTPRYLIKTRGQQVTLSCSPISGHRSVSWYQQTPGQGLQFLFEYFSETQRNKGNFPGRFSGRQFSNSRSEMNVSTLELGDSALYLCASSSSRGPGANEKLFFGSGTQLSVL.

This sequence joins TRBV7-2 and TRBJ2-1; 7 bases agree with TRBD2. The junction had 11 bases not matched to a gene; V was cut back by 6 bases and J by 9 bases. The CDR3 is made up of 14 amino acids. Germline V gene data show CDR1 as SGHTA and CDR2 as FQGNSA. The CDR3 DNA reads TGTGCCAGCAGTTGGAGGGAGGGCCACGTTGAGCAGTTCTTC. This translates into CASSWREGHVEQFF. Using reference TRBV7-2 and TRBJ2-1 for the parts outside the CDR3, the full variable domain is GAGVSQSPSNKVTEKGKDVELRCDPISGHTALYWYRQSLGQGLEFLIYFQGNSAPDKSGLPSDRFSAERTGGSVSTLTIQRTQQEDSAVYLCASSWREGHVEQFFGPGTRLTVL.

Here the CDR3 DNA reads TGTGCCAGCAGCTTCGAGACTAGCGGGGGGGCAGATACGCAGTATTTT. Its protein product is CASSFETSGGADTQYF. The V call is TRBV9, the J call TRBJ2-3; 14 bases match TRBD2. The CDR3 runs to 16 residues. The germline V gene encodes CDR1 SGDLS and CDR2 YYNGEE. V gave up 4 bases and J gave up 4 bases; unmatched junction bases: 5.

The rearrangement links TRBV19 to TRBJ2-7; D is unclear. This CDR3 has 14 amino acids. The V gene's germline CDR1 is LNHDA and CDR2 SQIVND (reference sequence). Trimming cost V 5 bases and J 0 bases, with 11 bases left between them. The CDR3 loop is CASSSQVTSYEQYF. CDR3 DNA sequence: TGTGCCAGTAGTTCGCAGGTGACCTCCTACGAGCAGTACTTC.

The chain has TRBV4-1 and TRBJ2-1, with a tentative D call TRBD2 (6 bases). CDR3 length: 17 residues. Per the germline V gene, CDR1 is MGHRA and CDR2 is YSYEKL. V was pared by 1 base and J by 2 bases, with 15 bases between. In nucleotides, the CDR3 is TGCGCCAGCAGCCAAGCCGGGAGAGCACGGACCTACAATGAGCAGTTCTTC. Its translation is CASSQAGRARTYNEQFF.

V usage is TRBV6-5 and J usage is TRBJ1-2; 7 bases fit TRBD1. The CDR3 loop spans 13 amino acids. The V segment lost 6 bases and the J segment 7 bases; nucleotides outside the gene matches: 8. Germline values: CDR1 MNHEY, CDR2 SVGAGI. The CDR3 sequence is CASSPLTGSGYTF. CDR3 DNA sequence: TGTGCCAGCAGCCCCCTGACAGGGAGTGGCTACACCTTC.

The chain uses TRBV6-5 and TRBJ2-7, with 10 positions matching TRBD2. This CDR3 has 16 residues. Germline assignment: CDR1 MNHEY and CDR2 SVGAGI. The V and J ends lost 2 bases and 2 bases, in that order; junction bases with no gene match: 6. The chain's CDR3 is CASSYTSSGRAYEQYF. The CDR3 bases are TGTGCCAGCAGTTACACCTCAAGCGGGAGGGCCTACGAGCAGTACTTC.

The rearrangement links TRBV4-2 to TRBJ2-3, with 7 bases lining up with TRBD2. The CDR3 covers 18 residues. J lost 4 bases, V lost 4 bases, and 17 bases had no gene match. CDR1 is LGHNA and CDR2 is YNFKEQ in the germline V gene. CDR3: CASSRGTNYQQGADTQYF. DNA for the CDR3: TGTGCCAGCAGCCGGGGGACTAACTATCAACAAGGCGCAGATACGCAGTATTTT.

V is TRBV21-1 and J is TRBJ2-1; the DNA was not compared with TRBD2, the D call given in the table. TRBV21-1 is a recognized pseudogene. CDR3 length: 17 residues. The CDR3 nucleotides are TGTGCCAGCAGCAAGGCCCTAGCGGGAGGACCAAGAAATGAGCAGTTCTTC. It yields the protein CASSKALAGGPRNEQFF.

The V and J genes are TRBV7-6 and TRBJ2-7; no clear D. This CDR3 is built from 12 residues. Trimming stripped 4 bases from V and 2 bases from J, with 6 bases between. The germline gives CDR1 SGHVS, CDR2 FNYEAQ. DNA of the CDR3: TGTGCCAGCAGCTCCCCCCCCTACGAGCAGTACTTC. Translated: CASSSPPYEQYF. Drawing the rest from reference TRBV7-6 and TRBJ2-7, the complete variable domain is GAGVSQSPRYKVTKRGQDVALRCDPISGHVSLYWYRQALGQGPEFLTYFNYEAQQDKSGLPNDRFSAERPEGSISTLTIQRTEQRDSAMYRCASSSPPYEQYFGPGTRLTVT.

V usage is TRBV5-1 and J usage is TRBJ2-1; D is undetermined. Germline lookup yields CDR1 SGHRS and CDR2 YFSETQ. V was cut by 4 bases and J by 0 bases, with 11 bases left in between. The CDR3 length is 15 residues. As DNA, the CDR3 is TGCGCCAGCAGCCCGCAAACGAGCTCCTACAATGAGCAGTTCTTC. It translates to CASSPQTSSYNEQFF.

This chain links TRBV10-3 with TRBJ2-1; D may match TRBD1 or TRBD2 (5 bases each). V lost 2 bases and J 0 bases, leaving 11 bases between the germline ends. The CDR3 totals 16 residues. Germline assignment: CDR1 ENHRY and CDR2 SYGVKD. CDR3 sequence reads: CAISERGGSSYNEQFF. The CDR3 bases are TGTGCCATCAGTGAGCGGGGCGGAAGCTCCTACAATGAGCAGTTCTTC.